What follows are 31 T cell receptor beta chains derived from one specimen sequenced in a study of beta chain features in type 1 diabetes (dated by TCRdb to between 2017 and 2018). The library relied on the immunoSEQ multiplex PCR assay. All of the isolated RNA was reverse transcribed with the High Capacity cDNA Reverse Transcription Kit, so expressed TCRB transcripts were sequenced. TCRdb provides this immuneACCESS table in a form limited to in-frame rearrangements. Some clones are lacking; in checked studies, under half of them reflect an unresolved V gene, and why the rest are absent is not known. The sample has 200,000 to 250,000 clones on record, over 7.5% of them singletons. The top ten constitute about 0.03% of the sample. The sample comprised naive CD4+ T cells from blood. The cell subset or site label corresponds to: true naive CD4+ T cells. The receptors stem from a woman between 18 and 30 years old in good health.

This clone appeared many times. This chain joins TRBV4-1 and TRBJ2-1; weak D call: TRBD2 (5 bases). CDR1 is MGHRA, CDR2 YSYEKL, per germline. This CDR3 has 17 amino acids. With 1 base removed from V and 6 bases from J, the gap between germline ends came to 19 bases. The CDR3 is CASSQGLSLTGGNEQFF. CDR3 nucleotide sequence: TGCGCCAGCAGCCAAGGGTTATCACTCACTGGAGGCAATGAGCAGTTCTTC.

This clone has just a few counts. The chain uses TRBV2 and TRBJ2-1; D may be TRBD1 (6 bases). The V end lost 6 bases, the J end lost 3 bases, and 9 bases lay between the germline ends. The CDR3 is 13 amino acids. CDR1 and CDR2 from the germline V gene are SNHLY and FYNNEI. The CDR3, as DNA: TGTGCCAGCAGGGAGGACAGCTACAATGAGCAGTTCTTC. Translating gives CASREDSYNEQFF.

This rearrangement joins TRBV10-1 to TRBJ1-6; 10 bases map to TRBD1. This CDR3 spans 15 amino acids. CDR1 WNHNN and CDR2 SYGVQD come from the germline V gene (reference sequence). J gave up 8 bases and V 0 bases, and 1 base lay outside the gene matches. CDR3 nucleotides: TGCGCCAGCAGTGAGTCCGGACAGGGGGATTCACCCCTCCACTTT. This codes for CASSESGQGDSPLHF.

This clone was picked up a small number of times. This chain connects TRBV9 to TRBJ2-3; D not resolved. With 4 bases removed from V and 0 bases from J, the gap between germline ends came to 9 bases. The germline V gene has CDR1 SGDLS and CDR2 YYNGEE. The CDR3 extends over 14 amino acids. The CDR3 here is CASSTALSTDTQYF. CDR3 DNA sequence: TGTGCCAGCAGCACTGCGTTAAGCACAGATACGCAGTATTTT.

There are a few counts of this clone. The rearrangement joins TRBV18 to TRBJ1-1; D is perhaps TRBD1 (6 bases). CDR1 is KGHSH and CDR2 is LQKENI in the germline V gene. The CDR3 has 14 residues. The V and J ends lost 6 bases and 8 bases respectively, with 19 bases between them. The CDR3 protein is CASSESYRDNEAFF. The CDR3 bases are TGTGCCAGCTCGGAGAGTTACCGGGACAACGAAGCTTTCTTT.

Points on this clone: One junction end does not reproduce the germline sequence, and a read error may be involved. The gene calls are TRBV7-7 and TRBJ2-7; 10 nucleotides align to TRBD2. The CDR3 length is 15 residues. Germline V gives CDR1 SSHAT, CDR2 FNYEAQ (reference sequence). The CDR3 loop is CASSPGVAGGHEQYF. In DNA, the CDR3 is TGTGCTAGCAGCCCCGGGGTAGCGGGGGGCCACGAGCAGTACTTC.

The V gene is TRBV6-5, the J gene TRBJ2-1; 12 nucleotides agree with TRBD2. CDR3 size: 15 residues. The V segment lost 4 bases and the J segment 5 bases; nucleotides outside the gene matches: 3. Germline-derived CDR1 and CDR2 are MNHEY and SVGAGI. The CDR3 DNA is TGTGCCAGCAGTTCTAGCGGGGGGGCCAACAATGAGCAGTTCTTC. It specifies CASSSSGGANNEQFF.

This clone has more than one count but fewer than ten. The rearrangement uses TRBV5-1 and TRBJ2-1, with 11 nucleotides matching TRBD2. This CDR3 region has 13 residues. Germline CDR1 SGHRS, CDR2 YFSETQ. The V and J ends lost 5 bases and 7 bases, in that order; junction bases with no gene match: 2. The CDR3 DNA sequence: TGCGCCAGCAGGTTAGCGGGAGGGAATGAGCAGTTCTTC. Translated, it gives CASRLAGGNEQFF.

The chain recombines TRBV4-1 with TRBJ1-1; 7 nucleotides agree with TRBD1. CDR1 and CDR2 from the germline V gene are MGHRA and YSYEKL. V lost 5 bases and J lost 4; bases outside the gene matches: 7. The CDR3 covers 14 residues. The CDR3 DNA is TGCGCCAGCAGCTTCCGACAGGGATTCACTGAAGCTTTCTTT. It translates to CASSFRQGFTEAFF.

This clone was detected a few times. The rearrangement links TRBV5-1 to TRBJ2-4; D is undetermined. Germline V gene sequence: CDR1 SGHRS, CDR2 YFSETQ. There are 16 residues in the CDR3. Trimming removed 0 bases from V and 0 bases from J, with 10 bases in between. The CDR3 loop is CASSLEVTLAKNIQYF. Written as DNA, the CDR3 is TGCGCCAGCAGCTTGGAAGTGACTCTAGCCAAAAACATTCAGTACTTC.

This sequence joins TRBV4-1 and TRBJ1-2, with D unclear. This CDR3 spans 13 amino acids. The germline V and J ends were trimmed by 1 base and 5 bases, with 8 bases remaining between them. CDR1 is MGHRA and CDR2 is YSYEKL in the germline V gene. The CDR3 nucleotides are TGCGCCAGCAGCCAAGTCGTCTTATATGGCTACACCTTC. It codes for CASSQVVLYGYTF.

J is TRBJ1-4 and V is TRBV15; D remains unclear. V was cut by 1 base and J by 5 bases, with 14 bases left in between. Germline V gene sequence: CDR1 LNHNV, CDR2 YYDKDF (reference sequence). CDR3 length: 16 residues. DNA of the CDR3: TGTGCCACCAGCAGAGTAGGCGGGCCCCAAAATGAAAAACTGTTTTTT. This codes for CATSRVGGPQNEKLFF.

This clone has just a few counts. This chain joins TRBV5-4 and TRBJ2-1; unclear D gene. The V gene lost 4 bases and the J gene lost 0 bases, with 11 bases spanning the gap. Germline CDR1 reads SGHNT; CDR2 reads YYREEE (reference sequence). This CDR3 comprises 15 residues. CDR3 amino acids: CASSPDSSSYNEQFF. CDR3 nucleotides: TGTGCCAGCAGCCCCGACTCCAGCTCCTACAATGAGCAGTTCTTC.

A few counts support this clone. This CDR3 is CASSLGLAGVDHEQYF. In nucleotides, the CDR3 is TGTGCCAGCAGCTTGGGGCTAGCGGGAGTGGATCACGAGCAGTACTTC. The chain links TRBV5-4 to TRBJ2-7; 10 bases map to TRBD2. This CDR3 contains 16 residues. Unmatched junction bases numbered 8, after V lost 0 bases and J lost 5 bases. Germline V gives CDR1 SGHNT, CDR2 YYREEE (reference sequence).

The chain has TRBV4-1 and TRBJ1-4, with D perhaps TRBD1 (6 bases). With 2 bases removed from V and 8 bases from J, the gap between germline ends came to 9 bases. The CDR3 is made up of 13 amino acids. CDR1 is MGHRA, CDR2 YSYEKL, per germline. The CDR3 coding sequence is TGCGCCAGCAGCCAACAGGGGTGGGAAAAACTGTTTTTT. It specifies CASSQQGWEKLFF.

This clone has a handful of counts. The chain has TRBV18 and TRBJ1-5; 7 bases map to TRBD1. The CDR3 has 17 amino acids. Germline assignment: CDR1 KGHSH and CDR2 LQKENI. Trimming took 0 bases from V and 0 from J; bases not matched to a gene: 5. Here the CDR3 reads CASSPPRDSNSNQPQHF. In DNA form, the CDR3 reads TGTGCCAGCTCACCACCGAGGGACAGCAATAGCAATCAGCCCCAGCATTTT.

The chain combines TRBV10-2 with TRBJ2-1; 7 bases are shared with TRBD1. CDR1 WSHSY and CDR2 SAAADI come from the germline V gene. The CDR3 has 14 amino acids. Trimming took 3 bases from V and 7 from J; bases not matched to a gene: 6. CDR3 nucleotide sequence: TGCGCCAGCAGTGAACCGGGACAGTGGAATGAGCAGTTCTTC. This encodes CASSEPGQWNEQFF.

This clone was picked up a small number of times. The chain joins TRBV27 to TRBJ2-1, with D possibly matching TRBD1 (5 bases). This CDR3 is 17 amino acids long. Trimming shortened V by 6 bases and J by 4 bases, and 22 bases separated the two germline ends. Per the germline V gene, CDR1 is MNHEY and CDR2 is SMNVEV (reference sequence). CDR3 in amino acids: CASSTSEGRTGYNEQFF. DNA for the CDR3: TGTGCCAGCAGCACCTCGGAAGGGCGCACAGGTTACAATGAGCAGTTCTTC.

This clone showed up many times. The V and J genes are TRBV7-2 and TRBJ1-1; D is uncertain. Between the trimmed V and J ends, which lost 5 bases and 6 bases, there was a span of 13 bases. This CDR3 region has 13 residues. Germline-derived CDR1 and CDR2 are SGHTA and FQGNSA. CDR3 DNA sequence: TGTGCCAGCAGCAAAGACATCTTTGCTGAAGCTTTCTTT. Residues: CASSKDIFAEAFF. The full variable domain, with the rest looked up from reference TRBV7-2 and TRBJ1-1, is GAGVSQSPSNKVTEKGKDVELRCDPISGHTALYWYRQSLGQGLEFLIYFQGNSAPDKSGLPSDRFSAERTGGSVSTLTIQRTQQEDSAVYLCASSKDIFAEAFFGQGTRLTVV.

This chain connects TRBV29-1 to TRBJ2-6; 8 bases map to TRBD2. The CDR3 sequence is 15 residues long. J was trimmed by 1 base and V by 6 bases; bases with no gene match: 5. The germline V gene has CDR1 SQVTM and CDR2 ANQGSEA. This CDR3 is CSVSTGGSGANVLTF. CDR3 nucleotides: TGCAGCGTGTCCACGGGGGGGTCTGGGGCCAACGTCCTGACTTTC.

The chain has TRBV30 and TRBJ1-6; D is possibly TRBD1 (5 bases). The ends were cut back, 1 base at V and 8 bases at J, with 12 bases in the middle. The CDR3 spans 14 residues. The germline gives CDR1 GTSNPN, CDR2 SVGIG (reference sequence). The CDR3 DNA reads TGTGCCTGGAGTGGTAAGTGGGGGGATTCACCCCTCCACTTT. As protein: CAWSGKWGDSPLHF. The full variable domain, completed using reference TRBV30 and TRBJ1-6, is SQTIHQWPATLVQPVGSPLSLECTVEGTSNPNLYWYRQAAGRGLQLLFYSVGIGQISSEVPQNLSASRPQDRQFILSSKKLLLSDSGFYLCAWSGKWGDSPLHFGNGTRLTVT.

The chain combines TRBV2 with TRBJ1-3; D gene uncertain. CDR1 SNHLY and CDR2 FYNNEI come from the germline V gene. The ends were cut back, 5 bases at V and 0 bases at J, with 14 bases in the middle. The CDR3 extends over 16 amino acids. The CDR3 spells CASSPRTGDSGNTIYF. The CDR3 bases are TGTGCCAGCAGTCCCCGGACGGGAGACTCTGGAAACACCATATATTTT.

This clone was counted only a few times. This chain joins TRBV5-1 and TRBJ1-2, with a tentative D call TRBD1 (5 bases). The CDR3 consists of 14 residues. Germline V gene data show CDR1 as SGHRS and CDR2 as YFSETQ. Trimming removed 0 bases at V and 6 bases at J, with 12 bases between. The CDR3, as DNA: TGCGCCAGCAGCTTGGGCAGGGTTCCTGATGGCTACACCTTC. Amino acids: CASSLGRVPDGYTF.

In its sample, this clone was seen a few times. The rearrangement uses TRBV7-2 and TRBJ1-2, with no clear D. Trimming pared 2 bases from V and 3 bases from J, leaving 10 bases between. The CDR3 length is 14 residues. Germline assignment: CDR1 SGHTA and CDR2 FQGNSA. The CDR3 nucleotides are TGTGCCAGCAGCTTATACGGAGGAGACTATGGCTACACCTTC. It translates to CASSLYGGDYGYTF. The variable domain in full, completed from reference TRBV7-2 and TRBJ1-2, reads GAGVSQSPSNKVTEKGKDVELRCDPISGHTALYWYRQSLGQGLEFLIYFQGNSAPDKSGLPSDRFSAERTGGSVSTLTIQRTQQEDSAVYLCASSLYGGDYGYTFGSGTRLTVV.

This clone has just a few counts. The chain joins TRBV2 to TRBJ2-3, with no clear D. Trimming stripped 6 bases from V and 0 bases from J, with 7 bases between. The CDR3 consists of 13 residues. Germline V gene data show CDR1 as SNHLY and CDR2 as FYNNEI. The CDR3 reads CASRRSSTDTQYF. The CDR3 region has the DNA TGTGCCAGCAGGAGGTCTAGCACAGATACGCAGTATTTT.

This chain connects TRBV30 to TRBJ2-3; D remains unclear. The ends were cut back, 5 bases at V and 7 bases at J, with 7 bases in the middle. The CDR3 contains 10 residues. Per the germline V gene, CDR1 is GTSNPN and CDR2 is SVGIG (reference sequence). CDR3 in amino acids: CAWGLHTQYF. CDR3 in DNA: TGTGCCTGGGGGCTTCATACGCAGTATTTT. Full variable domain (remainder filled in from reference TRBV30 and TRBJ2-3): SQTIHQWPATLVQPVGSPLSLECTVEGTSNPNLYWYRQAAGRGLQLLFYSVGIGQISSEVPQNLSASRPQDRQFILSSKKLLLSDSGFYLCAWGLHTQYFGPGTRLTVL.

DNA for the CDR3: TGTGCCAGCAGCCGGGGACAGCCCACAGATACGCAGTATTTT. Amino acids: CASSRGQPTDTQYF. The chain has TRBV7-9 and TRBJ2-3, with 7 nucleotides matching TRBD1. Losses at the gene ends were 5 bases for V and 2 bases for J; bases not matched to a gene: 4. The CDR3 has 14 amino acids. Germline loops: CDR1 SEHNR, CDR2 FQNEAQ (reference sequence).

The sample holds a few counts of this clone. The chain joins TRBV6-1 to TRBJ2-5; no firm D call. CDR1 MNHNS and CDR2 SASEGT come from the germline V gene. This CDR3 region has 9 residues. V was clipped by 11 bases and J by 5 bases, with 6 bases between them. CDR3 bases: TGTGCCTCCGGTGAGACCCAGTACTTC. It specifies CASGETQYF.

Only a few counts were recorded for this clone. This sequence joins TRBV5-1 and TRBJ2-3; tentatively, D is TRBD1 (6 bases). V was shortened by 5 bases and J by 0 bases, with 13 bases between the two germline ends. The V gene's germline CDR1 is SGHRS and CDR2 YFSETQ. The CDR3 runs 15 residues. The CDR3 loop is CASSTGTTSTDTQYF. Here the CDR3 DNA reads TGCGCCAGCAGTACCGGGACAACTAGCACAGATACGCAGTATTTT.

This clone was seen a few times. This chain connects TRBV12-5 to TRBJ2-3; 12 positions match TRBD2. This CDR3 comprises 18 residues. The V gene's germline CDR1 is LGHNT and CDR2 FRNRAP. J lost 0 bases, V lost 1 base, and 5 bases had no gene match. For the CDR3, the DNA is TGTGCTAGTGGTTTGGGTATTGGACTAGCGGGGAGCACAGATACGCAGTATTTT. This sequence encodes CASGLGIGLAGSTDTQYF. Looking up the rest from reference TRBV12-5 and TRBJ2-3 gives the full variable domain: DARVTQTPRHKVTEMGQEVTMRCQPILGHNTVFWYRQTMMQGLELLAYFRNRAPLDDSGMPKDRFSAEMPDATLATLKIQPSEPRDSAVYFCASGLGIGLAGSTDTQYFGPGTRLTVL.

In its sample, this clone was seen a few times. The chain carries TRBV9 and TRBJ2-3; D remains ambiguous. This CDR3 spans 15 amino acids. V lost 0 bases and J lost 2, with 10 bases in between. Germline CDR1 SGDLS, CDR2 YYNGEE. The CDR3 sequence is CASSVGVTITDTQYF. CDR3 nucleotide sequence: TGTGCCAGCAGCGTAGGTGTGACAATCACAGATACGCAGTATTTT.